These T cell receptor beta chains were read from a single sample in a study of OX40 agonist ivuxolimab in advanced cancers. Only in-frame clones appear in the TCRdb table, and some are missing; sequencing was by immunoSEQ multiplex PCR. Of tens of thousands of clones listed, 81% are singletons. The sequenced sample was CD4+ or CD8+ T cells sorted from blood, obtained in a trial of the OX40 agonist ivuxolimab. The origin of the receptors is an adult with an advanced solid tumor such as melanoma, head and neck, liver or kidney cancer. Each CDR3 is given with its conserved first and last residue. D genes are given only for firm matches. Clone sizes are given selectively: once, few, many, or a class where the clone is expanded.

cdr3_length,clone_size,v_call,j_call,d_call,cdr3_nt,cdr3_aa
14,NA,TRBV6-5,TRBJ1-1,NA,TGTGCCAGCAGTTACTCGGAGATGAACACTGAAGCTTTCTTT,CASSYSEMNTEAFF
15,NA,TRBV6-4,TRBJ2-1,TRBD2,TGTGCCAGCAGTGACTCGACTAGCGGGGGGGCTGAGCAGTTCTTC,CASSDSTSGGAEQFF
15,NA,TRBV6-6,TRBJ2-3,NA,TGTGCCAGCAGTTACCAGACTACCGGCACAGATACGCAGTATTTT,CASSYQTTGTDTQYF
14,NA,TRBV4-2,TRBJ2-5,TRBD2,TGTGCCAGCAGCGCAAGCGGGGACCAAGAGACCCAGTACTTC,CASSASGDQETQYF
22,NA,TRBV9,TRBJ1-3,NA,TGTGCCAGCAGCCACCCGAGTGTCGGCGACCGGGGATTTTTGGTCTCTGGAAACACCATATATTTT,CASSHPSVGDRGFLVSGNTIYF
16,NA,TRBV6-5,TRBJ2-2,TRBD2,TGTGCCAGCAGTTATTGGCTAGCGGGACCCACCGGGGAGCTGTTTTTT,CASSYWLAGPTGELFF
15,NA,TRBV4-2,TRBJ2-7,NA,TGTGCCAGCAGCCAAGGTTCGGGGCCGGGCTACGAGCAGTACTTC,CASSQGSGPGYEQYF
12,once,TRBV6-5,TRBJ2-1,NA,TGTGCCAGCAGTTCCACCCTTCCGGAGCAGTTCTTC,CASSSTLPEQFF
12,NA,TRBV10-3,TRBJ1-3,NA,TGTGCCATCAGTGATTGGGAAAACACCATATATTTT,CAISDWENTIYF
14,NA,TRBV6-5,TRBJ1-1,NA,TGTGCCAGCAGCCAAACTTGGGATCGGGGGGGAGCTTTCTTT,CASSQTWDRGGAFF
12,few,TRBV6-1,TRBJ1-2,NA,TGTGCCAGCACAGAGCGTTCTTATGGCTACACCTTC,CASTERSYGYTF
14,NA,TRBV19,TRBJ1-2,NA,TGTGCCAGTAGCGACGGCGGGAGGTTCGATGGCTACACCTTC,CASSDGGRFDGYTF
15,NA,TRBV10-3,TRBJ2-1,TRBD1,TGTGCCATCATGGGACAGGGGAGCTCCTACAATGAGCAGTTCTTC,CAIMGQGSSYNEQFF
15,NA,TRBV2,TRBJ2-1,NA,TGTGCCAGCAGTGAAGGTACAGGGAGGTGGGCAGAGCAGTTCTTC,CASSEGTGRWAEQFF
13,once,TRBV7-3,TRBJ1-2,NA,TGTGCCAGCAGCTTAGCTCTTGGCTATGGCTACACCTTC,CASSLALGYGYTF
16,NA,TRBV5-1,TRBJ1-1,NA,TGCGCCAGCAGCGCCCAGGGGCCTCCCCTTAACACTGAAGCTTTCTTT,CASSAQGPPLNTEAFF
18,NA,TRBV25-1,TRBJ2-3,NA,TGTGCCAGCAGTGGTCAGCGCCCGGGACCCGGTCATGCAGATACGCAGTATTTT,CASSGQRPGPGHADTQYF
12,few,TRBV2,TRBJ2-7,NA,TGTGCCAGCAGCAGGAGCTCCTACGAGCAGTACTTC,CASSRSSYEQYF
15,NA,TRBV19,TRBJ1-1,TRBD1,TGTGCCAGTAGTGAGCCGGGACAGTCGAACACTGAAGCTTTCTTT,CASSEPGQSNTEAFF
13,NA,TRBV6-5,TRBJ1-2,NA,TGTGCCAGCAGTTACTCGGACAACTATGGCTACACCTTC,CASSYSDNYGYTF
14,NA,TRBV2,TRBJ2-5,TRBD1,TGTGCCAGCACCCGGGACAGGGCCGGGGAGACCCAGTACTTC,CASTRDRAGETQYF
15,NA,TRBV5-4,TRBJ1-4,NA,TGTGCCAGCAGCGCCGGACACTCGGGCCAGGAAAAACTGTTTTTT,CASSAGHSGQEKLFF
15,NA,TRBV6-6,TRBJ2-3,NA,TGTGCCAGCAGCCACTCGGGGGCGGATGCAGATACGCAGTATTTT,CASSHSGADADTQYF
16,NA,TRBV5-4,TRBJ2-1,TRBD2,TGTGCCAGCAGCCTCATAGCGGGGGGGCGAGACAATGAGCAGTTCTTC,CASSLIAGGRDNEQFF
16,NA,TRBV11-1,TRBJ2-2,NA,TGTGCCAGCAGCCTCAATATAGGCGCCGACACCGGGGAGCTGTTTTTT,CASSLNIGADTGELFF
17,NA,TRBV7-3,TRBJ1-5,NA,TGTGCCAGCAGCCTACCCCGTATGAACTATAGCAATCAGCCCCAGCATTTT,CASSLPRMNYSNQPQHF
14,NA,TRBV7-2,TRBJ2-7,TRBD1,TGTGCCAGCAGTGGGGGACAGGGTTTCTCCGAGCAGTACTTC,CASSGGQGFSEQYF
10,few,TRBV19,TRBJ1-5,NA,TGTGCCAGTAATTCTCAGCCCCAGCATTTT,CASNSQPQHF
14,NA,TRBV7-2,TRBJ1-5,NA,TGTGCCAGCAGCTCGGGGGTTAGCAATCAGCCCCAGCATTTT,CASSSGVSNQPQHF
14,NA,TRBV4-3,TRBJ2-1,NA,TGCGCCAGCAGCCAAGACTGGAACTACAATGAGCAGTTCTTC,CASSQDWNYNEQFF
11,NA,TRBV5-4,TRBJ1-4,TRBD1,TGTGCCAGCAGCGCCCCGGGACAGGTTTTTTTT,CASSAPGQVFF
17,NA,TRBV7-9,TRBJ2-7,NA,TGTGCCAGCAGCTTAGGGTCTAGAGGAGAGGGGTACTACGAGCAGTACTTC,CASSLGSRGEGYYEQYF
13,NA,TRBV27,TRBJ2-7,NA,TGTGCCAGCCCGGTGGGGAGTTCCTACGAGCAGTACTTC,CASPVGSSYEQYF
13,NA,TRBV2,TRBJ1-2,NA,TGTGCCAGCAGAATGGGGGTTAACTATGGCTACACCTTC,CASRMGVNYGYTF
16,NA,TRBV5-1,TRBJ1-3,NA,TGCGCCAGCAGCTTGGGCCCGCTGGGCTCTGGAAACACCATATATTTT,CASSLGPLGSGNTIYF
13,NA,TRBV6-1,TRBJ2-7,NA,TGTGCCAGCAGTGAACGGGGCGGTTACGAGCAGTACTTC,CASSERGGYEQYF